The next 11 T cell receptor beta chains were all read from a single sample in a study of blood T cell repertoires in COVID-19. The repertoire was sequenced with immunoSEQ multiplex PCR; TCRdb's copy has only in-frame clones and lacks some. The sample lists roughly 250,000 clones, roughly 81% seen once, with 4% in the top ten. The sequenced material came from peripheral blood. Every receptor here comes from a man in his fifties or sixties with acute or convalescent COVID-19.

CDR3 sequence reads: CASSPDRTEAFF. CDR3 DNA: TGTGCCAGCAGCCCGGACAGGACTGAAGCTTTCTTT. The chain has TRBV12-3 or TRBV12-4 and TRBJ1-1; the match to TRBD1 covers 7 bases. The CDR3 is made up of 12 amino acids. Losses at the gene ends were 6 bases for V and 5 bases for J; bases not matched to a gene: 3.

The table lists this clone with a count of one. The J gene is TRBJ2-7, the V gene TRBV24-1; 11 bases align to TRBD1. The length of the CDR3 is 15 residues. The junction had 6 bases not matched to a gene; V was cut back by 4 bases and J by 5 bases. Germline CDR1 is KGHDR and CDR2 is SFDVKD. CDR3 residues: CATSEAGTGGNEQYF. In nucleotides, the CDR3 is TGTGCCACCAGTGAGGCAGGGACAGGGGGGAACGAGCAGTACTTC.

The chain is built from TRBV5-6 and TRBJ1-2; D ambiguous. Germline lookup yields CDR1 SGHDT and CDR2 YYEEEE. Trimming removed 2 bases from V and 2 bases from J, with 10 bases in between. The CDR3 length is 14 residues. CDR3 loop: CASSFRSENYGYTF. In DNA, the CDR3 is TGTGCCAGCAGCTTCCGGAGCGAAAACTATGGCTACACCTTC.

V and J are TRBV7-9 and TRBJ1-2; possibly TRBD1 for D (5 bases). The CDR3 has 15 residues. The germline CDR1 and CDR2 sequences are SEHNR and FQNEAQ (reference sequence). V was trimmed by 3 bases and J by 4 bases, leaving 15 bases between them. In DNA, the CDR3 is TGTGCCAGCAGCTTCCCGGACACGTCATTCTATGGCTACACCTTC. Amino acid sequence: CASSFPDTSFYGYTF.

The V gene is TRBV5-4, the J gene TRBJ2-2; 10 bases align to TRBD1. In germline, CDR1 is SGHNT, CDR2 YYREEE (reference sequence). This CDR3 has 15 amino acids. V lost 4 bases and J lost 7; bases outside the gene matches: 7. CDR3 sequence (DNA): TGTGCCAGCAGCAGGGGACAGGGGATTGGCGGGGAGCTGTTTTTT. This encodes CASSRGQGIGGELFF.

The V and J genes are TRBV12-3 or TRBV12-4 and TRBJ2-1; 8 bases fit TRBD1. The CDR3 length is 13 residues. The trim removed 5 bases at V and 7 bases at J, leaving 4 bases unmatched. CDR3 region: CASSGQGRNEQFF. CDR3 bases: TGTGCCAGCAGTGGACAGGGTCGGAATGAGCAGTTCTTC.

This chain uses TRBV18 with TRBJ1-6, with 7 nucleotides matching TRBD1. J gave up 7 bases and V 1 base, and 7 bases lay outside the gene matches. This CDR3 region has 16 residues. Per germline, CDR1 KGHSH and CDR2 LQKENI. CDR3 in amino acids: CASSPQTDRTNSPLHF. In DNA, the CDR3 is TGTGCCAGCTCACCACAAACGGACAGGACAAATTCACCCCTCCACTTT. The full variable domain, with the rest looked up from reference TRBV18 and TRBJ1-6, is NAGVMQNPRHLVRRRGQEARLRCSPMKGHSHVYWYRQLPEEGLKFMVYLQKENIIDESGMPKERFSAEFPKEGPSILRIQQVVRGDSAAYFCASSPQTDRTNSPLHFGNGTRLTVT.

This rearrangement joins TRBV3-1 (or the pseudogene TRBV3-2) to TRBJ1-2; 8 bases align to TRBD1. V dropped 4 bases and J dropped 8; count of bases not matched to a gene: 12. The germline CDR1 and CDR2 sequences are LGHDT and YNNKEL (reference sequence). The length of the CDR3 is 15 residues. As DNA, the CDR3 is TGTGCCAGCAGCCGAGGGACAGGCGCTTGGCCCGGCTACACCTTC. This gives the protein CASSRGTGAWPGYTF.

Only a few counts were recorded for this clone. Other DNA sequences in this sample translate to the same CDR3. The chain recombines TRBV7-8 with TRBJ1-2, with 7 bases lining up with TRBD1. This CDR3 contains 15 residues. The V and J ends lost 1 base and 7 bases, in that order; junction bases with no gene match: 9. Looked up from germline, CDR1 is SGHVS and CDR2 is FQNEAQ. CDR3 in amino acids: CASSLGTGLSGGYTF. The CDR3 nucleotides are TGTGCCAGCAGCTTAGGGACAGGCCTTTCTGGTGGCTACACCTTC.

This clone showed up just once. The chain recombines TRBV2 with TRBJ2-3; the D is unclear. Germline lookup yields CDR1 SNHLY and CDR2 FYNNEI. The CDR3 is made up of 12 amino acids. V was clipped by 7 bases and J by 1 base, with 6 bases between them. The CDR3 spells CASNAGTDTQYF. CDR3 bases: TGTGCCAGCAATGCGGGCACAGATACGCAGTATTTT.

This rearrangement joins TRBV11-3 to TRBJ2-7; 11 bases are shared with TRBD2. The CDR3 extends over 15 amino acids. From germline, CDR1 is SGHNT and CDR2 YENEEA. V gave up 5 bases and J gave up 2 bases; unmatched junction bases: 5. DNA of the CDR3: TGTGCCAGCAGCCAAGGGACTAGCGGCGCCTACGAGCAGTACTTC. This encodes CASSQGTSGAYEQYF. The variable domain in full, with the rest retrieved from reference TRBV11-3 and TRBJ2-7, is EAGVVQSPRYKIIEKKQPVAFWCNPISGHNTLYWYLQNLGQGPELLIRYENEEAVDDSQLPKDRFSAERLKGVDSTLKIQPAELGDSAVYLCASSQGTSGAYEQYFGPGTRLTVT.